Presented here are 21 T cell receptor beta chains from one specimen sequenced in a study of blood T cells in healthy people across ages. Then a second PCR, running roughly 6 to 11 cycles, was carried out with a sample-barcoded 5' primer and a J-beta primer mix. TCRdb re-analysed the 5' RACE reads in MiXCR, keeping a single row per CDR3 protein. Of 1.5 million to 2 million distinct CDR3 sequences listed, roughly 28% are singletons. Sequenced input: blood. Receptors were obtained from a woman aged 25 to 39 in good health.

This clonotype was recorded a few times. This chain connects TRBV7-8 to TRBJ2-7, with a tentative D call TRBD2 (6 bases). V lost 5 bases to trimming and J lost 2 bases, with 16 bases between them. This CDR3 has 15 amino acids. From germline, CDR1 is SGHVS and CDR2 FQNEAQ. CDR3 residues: CASSAERVRTYEQYF. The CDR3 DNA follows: TGTGCCAGCAGCGCTGAGCGGGTACGCACCTACGAGCAGTACTTC. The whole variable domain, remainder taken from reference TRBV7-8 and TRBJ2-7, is GAGVSQSPRYKVAKRGQDVALRCDPISGHVSLFWYQQALGQGPEFLTYFQNEAQLDKSGLPSDRFFAERPEGSVSTLKIQRTQQEDSAVYLCASSAERVRTYEQYFGPGTRLTVT.

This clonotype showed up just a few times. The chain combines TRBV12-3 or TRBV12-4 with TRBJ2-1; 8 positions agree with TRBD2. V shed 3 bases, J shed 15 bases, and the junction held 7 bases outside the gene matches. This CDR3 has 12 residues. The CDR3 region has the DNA TGTGCCAGCAGTTTTGGCGGGAGGATCCGGTTCTTC. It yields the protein CASSFGGRIRFF.

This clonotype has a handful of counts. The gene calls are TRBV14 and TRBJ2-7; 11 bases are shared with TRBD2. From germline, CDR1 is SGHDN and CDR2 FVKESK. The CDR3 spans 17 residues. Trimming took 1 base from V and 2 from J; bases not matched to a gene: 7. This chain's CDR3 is CASSQVSLAGGPYEQYF. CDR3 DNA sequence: TGTGCCAGCAGCCAAGTTTCCCTAGCGGGAGGACCCTACGAGCAGTACTTC.

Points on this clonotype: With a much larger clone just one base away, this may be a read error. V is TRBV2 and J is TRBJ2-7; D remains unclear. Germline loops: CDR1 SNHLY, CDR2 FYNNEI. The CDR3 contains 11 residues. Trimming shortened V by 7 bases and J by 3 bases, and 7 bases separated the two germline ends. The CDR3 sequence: CASKEVYEQYF. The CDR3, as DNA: TGTGCCAGCAAAGAGGTCTACGAGCAGTACTTC.

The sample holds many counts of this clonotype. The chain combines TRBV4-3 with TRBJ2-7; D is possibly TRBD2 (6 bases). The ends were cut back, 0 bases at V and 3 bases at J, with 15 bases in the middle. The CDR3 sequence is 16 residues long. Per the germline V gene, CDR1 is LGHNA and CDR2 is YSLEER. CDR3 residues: CASSQDSRDWLYEQYF. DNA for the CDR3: TGCGCCAGCAGCCAAGATAGCCGGGACTGGCTCTACGAGCAGTACTTC.

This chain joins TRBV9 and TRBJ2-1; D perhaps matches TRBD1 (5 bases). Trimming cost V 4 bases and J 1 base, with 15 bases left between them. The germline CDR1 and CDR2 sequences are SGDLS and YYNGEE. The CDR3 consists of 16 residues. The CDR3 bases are TGTGCCAGCAGCTCCAGGGATAGGGCTTCCTACAATGAGCAGTTCTTC. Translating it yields CASSSRDRASYNEQFF.

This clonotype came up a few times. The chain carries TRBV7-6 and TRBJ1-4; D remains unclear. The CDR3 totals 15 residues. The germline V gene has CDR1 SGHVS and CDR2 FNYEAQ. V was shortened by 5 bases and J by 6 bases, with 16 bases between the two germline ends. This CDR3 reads CASSHVTDDYEKLFF. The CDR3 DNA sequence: TGTGCCAGCAGCCATGTGACGGACGATTATGAAAAACTGTTTTTT.

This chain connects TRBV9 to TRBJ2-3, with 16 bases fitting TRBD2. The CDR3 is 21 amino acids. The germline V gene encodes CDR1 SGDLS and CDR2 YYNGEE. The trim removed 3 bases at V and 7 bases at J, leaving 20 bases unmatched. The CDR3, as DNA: TGTGCCAGCAGCGCCGCTGCTCCGGGACTAGCGGGGGGGCGAGAAACAAATACGCAGTATTTT. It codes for CASSAAAPGLAGGRETNTQYF.

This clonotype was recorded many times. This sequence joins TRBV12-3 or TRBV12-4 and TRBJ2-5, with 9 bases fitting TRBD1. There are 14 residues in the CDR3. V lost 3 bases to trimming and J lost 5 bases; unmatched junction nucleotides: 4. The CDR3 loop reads CASSFRTGAETQYF. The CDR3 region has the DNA TGTGCCAGCAGTTTCCGGACAGGGGCTGAGACCCAGTACTTC.

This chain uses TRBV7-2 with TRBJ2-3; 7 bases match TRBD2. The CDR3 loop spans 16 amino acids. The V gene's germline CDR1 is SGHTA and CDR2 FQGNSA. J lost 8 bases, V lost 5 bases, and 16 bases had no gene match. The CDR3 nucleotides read TGTGCCAGCAGCCCTTCTCCCCGCGGGGGTACATCTACGCAGTATTTT. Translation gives CASSPSPRGGTSTQYF.

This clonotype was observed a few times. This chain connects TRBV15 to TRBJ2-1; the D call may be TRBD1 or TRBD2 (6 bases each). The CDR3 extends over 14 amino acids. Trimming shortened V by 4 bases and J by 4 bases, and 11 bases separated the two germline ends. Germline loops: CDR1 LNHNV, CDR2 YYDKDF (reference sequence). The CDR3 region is CATSNREVYNEQFF. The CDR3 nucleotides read TGTGCCACCAGCAACAGGGAGGTGTACAATGAGCAGTTCTTC. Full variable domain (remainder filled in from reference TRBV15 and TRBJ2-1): DAMVIQNPRYQVTQFGKPVTLSCSQTLNHNVMYWYQQKSSQAPKLLFHYYDKDFNNEADTPDNFQSRRPNTSFCFLDIRSPGLGDTAMYLCATSNREVYNEQFFGPGTRLTVL.

The CDR3, as DNA: TGTGCCAGCAGCTATAGCGGGGGCCCTGCGGGGGAGACCCAGTACTTC. Protein: CASSYSGGPAGETQYF. The chain joins TRBV7-2 to TRBJ2-7; TRBD2 aligns across 9 bases. TRBJ2-5 explains the end of the DNA better; the J call may be wrong. The CDR3 length is 16 residues. Germline V gene sequence: CDR1 SGHTA, CDR2 FQGNSA.

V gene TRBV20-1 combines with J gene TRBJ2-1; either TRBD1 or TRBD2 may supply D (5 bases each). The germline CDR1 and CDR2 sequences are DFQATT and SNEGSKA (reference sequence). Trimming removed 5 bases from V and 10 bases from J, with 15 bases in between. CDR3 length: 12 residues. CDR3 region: CSARSFEGEQFF. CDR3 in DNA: TGCAGTGCTCGATCTTTCGAGGGGGAGCAGTTCTTC.

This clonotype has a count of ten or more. For the CDR3, the DNA is TGCAGCGTTGAAGAGGCGAACGCGGGCACAGATACGCAGTATTTT. Its translation is CSVEEANAGTDTQYF. The chain links TRBV29-1 to TRBJ2-3; no reliable D call. Trimming removed 0 bases at V and 1 base at J, with 11 bases between. Germline CDR1 and CDR2: SQVTM and ANQGSEA. There are 15 residues in the CDR3.

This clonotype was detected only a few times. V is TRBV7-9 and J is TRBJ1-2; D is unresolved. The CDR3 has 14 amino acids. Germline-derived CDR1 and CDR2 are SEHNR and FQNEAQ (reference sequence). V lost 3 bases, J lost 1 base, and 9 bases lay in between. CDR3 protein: CASSLNVINYGYTF. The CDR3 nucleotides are TGTGCCAGCAGCTTGAACGTTATTAACTATGGCTACACCTTC.

CDR3 amino acids: CAISENSAGENGYTF. The DNA of the CDR3 is TGTGCCATCAGTGAGAATAGCGCAGGGGAGAATGGCTACACCTTC. The chain couples TRBV10-3 to TRBJ1-2, with D possibly being TRBD1 (6 bases). CDR1 and CDR2 from the germline V gene are ENHRY and SYGVKD. CDR3 length: 15 amino acids. Trimming removed 2 bases at V and 6 bases at J, with 16 bases between.

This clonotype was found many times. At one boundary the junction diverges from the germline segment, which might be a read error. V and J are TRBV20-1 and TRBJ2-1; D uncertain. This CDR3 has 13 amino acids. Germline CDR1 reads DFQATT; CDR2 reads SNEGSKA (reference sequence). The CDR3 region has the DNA TGCAGTGTTAGAGACACCCTCGGAGATGAGCAGTTCTTC. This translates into CSVRDTLGDEQFF.

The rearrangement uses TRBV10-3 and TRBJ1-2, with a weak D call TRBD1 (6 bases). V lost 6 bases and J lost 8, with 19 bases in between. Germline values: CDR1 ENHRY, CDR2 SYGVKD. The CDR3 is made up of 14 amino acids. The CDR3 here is CAIRDDRGPGGYTF. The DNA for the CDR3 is TGTGCCATCAGAGACGATCGGGGGCCCGGGGGCTACACCTTC.

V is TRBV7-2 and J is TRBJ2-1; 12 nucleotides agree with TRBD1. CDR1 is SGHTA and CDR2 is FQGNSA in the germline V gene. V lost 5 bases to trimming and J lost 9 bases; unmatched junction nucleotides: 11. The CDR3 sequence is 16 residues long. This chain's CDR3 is CASSPRDRGRFGEQFF. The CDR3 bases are TGTGCCAGCAGCCCCCGGGACAGGGGGCGTTTCGGTGAGCAGTTCTTC.

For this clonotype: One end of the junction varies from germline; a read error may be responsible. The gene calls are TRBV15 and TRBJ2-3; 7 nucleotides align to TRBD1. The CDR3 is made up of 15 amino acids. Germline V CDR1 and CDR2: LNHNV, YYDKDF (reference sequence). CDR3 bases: TGTGTCACCAGCAGTGGACAGGCCGTCACAGATACGCAGTATTTT. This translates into CVTSSGQAVTDTQYF.

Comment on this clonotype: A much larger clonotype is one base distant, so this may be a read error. CDR3 coding DNA: TGTGCCAGCAGCTTAGGTGTCGGACAGAGCTATGGCTACACCTTC. As protein: CASSLGVGQSYGYTF. The gene calls are TRBV7-6 and TRBJ1-2; the D gene is possibly TRBD1 (6 bases). From germline, CDR1 is SGHVS and CDR2 FNYEAQ. The CDR3 is made up of 15 amino acids. V lost 1 base and J lost 4, with 13 bases in between.